Presented here are 5 T cell receptor beta chains from one specimen sequenced in a study of T-cell memory formation after mild COVID-19. In TCRdb, the 5' RACE reads were re-called with MiXCR into one record per CDR3 protein. Of approximately 210,000 distinct CDR3 sequences listed, roughly 18% are singletons. Sequenced input: PBMCs or a T cell subset sorted from them (not recorded which). These receptors originate from an adult woman who had mild COVID-19 (a few samples of this study predate the infection). Cell type and time point are not known.

J is TRBJ2-3 and V is TRBV2; 10 nucleotides line up with TRBD2. The length of the CDR3 is 16 residues. V shed 3 bases, J shed 9 bases, and the junction held 12 bases outside the gene matches. Germline V lookup: CDR1 SNHLY, CDR2 FYNNEI. As DNA, the CDR3 is TGTGCCAGCAGTGATATAGCGGGAGGTCCTACAGGGACGCAGTATTTT. It specifies CASSDIAGGPTGTQYF.

In this sample, this clonotype turned up a few times. The genes are TRBV4-1 and TRBJ2-5; D is possibly TRBD1 (5 bases). V was pared by 1 base and J by 5 bases, with 11 bases between. Germline V gives CDR1 MGHRA, CDR2 YSYEKL. The CDR3 extends over 14 amino acids. In DNA form, the CDR3 reads TGCGCCAGCAGCCAAGGCCAGGGTATGGAGACCCAGTACTTC. The encoded protein is CASSQGQGMETQYF.

This clonotype was observed a few times. The rearrangement joins TRBV19 to TRBJ2-2, with unresolved D. Germline V gene data show CDR1 as LNHDA and CDR2 as SQIVND (reference sequence). Trimming took 6 bases from V and 6 from J, leaving 17 bases between them. The CDR3 sequence is 15 residues long. CDR3: CASRYGGYQAGELFF. The CDR3 coding sequence is TGTGCCAGTAGATACGGTGGATATCAGGCCGGGGAGCTGTTTTTT.

This clonotype was detected ten times or more. The chain employs TRBV7-3 and TRBJ2-2; no definite D call. V was pared by 5 bases and J by 3 bases, with 10 bases between. Germline V gene data show CDR1 as SGHTA and CDR2 as FQGTGA. The CDR3 is made up of 14 amino acids. The CDR3 DNA reads TGTGCCAGCAGCCACTCCCGGGACACCGGGGAGCTGTTTTTT. Protein: CASSHSRDTGELFF.

This clonotype was counted a few times. The chain employs TRBV7-9 and TRBJ2-1; D gene uncertain. The V gene lost 2 bases and the J gene lost 7 bases, with 18 bases spanning the gap. The CDR3 runs 16 residues. From germline, CDR1 is SEHNR and CDR2 FQNEAQ (reference sequence). In nucleotides, the CDR3 is TGTGCCAGCAGCTTAAAAAAATTAACCGTGGATAATGAGCAGTTCTTC. Encoded protein: CASSLKKLTVDNEQFF.